This T cell receptor beta chain was profiled in a study of blood T cell repertoires in COVID-19. Sequencing was performed with immunoSEQ multiplex PCR; in TCRdb, only in-frame clones are kept and a portion is missing. This table has 160,000 or so clones, around 80% appearing once. Participants' own reports of clinical history determined their cohort assignment. The source is a woman aged 55-69 years who had recovered from COVID-19. Sequenced input: PBMCs or T cells enriched from blood (not recorded which).

The CDR3 region is CASSEAGQPQHF. The CDR3 DNA reads TGTGCCAGCAGTGAAGCGGGCCAGCCCCAGCATTTT. The V call is TRBV6-1, the J call TRBJ1-5, with D hard to call. Trimming left V 0 bases short and J 7 bases short, with 4 bases between. Germline V gene data show CDR1 as MNHNS and CDR2 as SASEGT. This CDR3 is built from 12 residues.